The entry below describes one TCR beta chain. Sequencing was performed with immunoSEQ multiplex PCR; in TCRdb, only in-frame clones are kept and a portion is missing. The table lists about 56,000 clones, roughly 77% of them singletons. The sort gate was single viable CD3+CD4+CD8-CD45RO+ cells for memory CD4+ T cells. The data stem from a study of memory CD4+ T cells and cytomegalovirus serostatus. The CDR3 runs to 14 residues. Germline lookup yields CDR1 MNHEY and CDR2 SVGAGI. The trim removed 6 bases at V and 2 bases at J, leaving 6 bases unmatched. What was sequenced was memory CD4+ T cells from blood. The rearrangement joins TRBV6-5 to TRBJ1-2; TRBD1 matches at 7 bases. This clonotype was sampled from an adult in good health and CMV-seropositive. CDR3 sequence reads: CASRPGTANYGYTF. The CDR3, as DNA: TGTGCCAGCAGGCCCGGGACAGCCAACTATGGCTACACCTTC.